These 25 T cell receptor beta chains came from one sample sequenced in a study of blood T cell repertoires in COVID-19. Assay used: immunoSEQ multiplex PCR; TCRdb lists only in-frame clones, some missing. The repertoire includes about 160,000 clones, roughly four fifths of them detected once, and under 15% sits in the top ten. The sequenced sample was peripheral blood. The receptor set was obtained from a man aged 65-85 years who had recovered from COVID-19.

This chain links TRBV30 with TRBJ1-1; D is unresolved. Between the trimmed V and J ends, which lost 3 bases and 8 bases, there was a span of 22 bases. Germline lookup yields CDR1 GTSNPN and CDR2 SVGIG (reference sequence). This CDR3 has 15 residues. The CDR3, as DNA: TGTGCCTGGAGCCGATTTTCCTCCGTACGAGGGGAAGCTTTCTTT. Its protein product is CAWSRFSSVRGEAFF.

The chain uses TRBV7-9 and TRBJ2-1; maybe TRBD2 (6 bases). This CDR3 is 14 amino acids long. Germline loops: CDR1 SEHNR, CDR2 FQNEAQ (reference sequence). The V gene lost 3 bases and the J gene lost 7 bases, with 13 bases spanning the gap. The DNA of the CDR3 is TGTGCCAGCAGCTTGGGCTCCCGGGAGAATGAGCAGTTCTTC. It is translated as CASSLGSRENEQFF.

The rearrangement joins TRBV5-1 to TRBJ2-1, with D uncertain. Germline CDR1 reads SGHRS; CDR2 reads YFSETQ. Trimming removed 0 bases from V and 2 bases from J, with 6 bases in between. The CDR3 is 14 residues long. CDR3 residues: CASSLDSTYNEQFF. The CDR3 DNA reads TGCGCCAGCAGCTTGGACAGTACCTACAATGAGCAGTTCTTC. Variable domain in full (rest from reference TRBV5-1 and TRBJ2-1): KAGVTQTPRYLIKTRGQQVTLSCSPISGHRSVSWYQQTPGQGLQFLFEYFSETQRNKGNFPGRFSGRQFSNSRSEMNVSTLELGDSALYLCASSLDSTYNEQFFGPGTRLTVL.

The chain links TRBV6-6 to TRBJ1-1, with unresolved D. V lost 5 bases, J lost 0 bases, and 16 bases lay in between. The CDR3 runs 16 residues. Germline CDR1 is MNHNY and CDR2 is SVGAGI (reference sequence). The chain's CDR3 is CASSPPHKMLNTEAFF. For the CDR3, the DNA is TGTGCCAGCAGTCCACCCCACAAGATGCTGAACACTGAAGCTTTCTTT.

The chain combines TRBV10-2 with TRBJ2-1, with 9 positions matching TRBD2. Germline CDR1 is WSHSY and CDR2 is SAAADI. CDR3 length: 14 amino acids. Unmatched junction bases numbered 8, after V lost 6 bases and J lost 8 bases. CDR3 sequence (DNA): TGCGCCAGCAGGGACCGTAGCGGGAGCGATGAGCAGTTCTTC. It codes for CASRDRSGSDEQFF.

The rearrangement links TRBV19 to TRBJ2-2, with D perhaps matching TRBD2 (7 bases). Germline loops: CDR1 LNHDA, CDR2 SQIVND (reference sequence). The CDR3 is 14 amino acids. V lost 7 bases to trimming and J lost 7 bases, with 16 bases between them. The CDR3 sequence: CASNAGEGIGELFF. The DNA of the CDR3 is TGTGCCAGTAACGCAGGGGAGGGGATCGGGGAGCTGTTTTTT.

The chain is built from TRBV18 and TRBJ1-5, with D possibly matching TRBD1 (6 bases). Germline-derived CDR1 and CDR2 are KGHSH and LQKENI. CDR3 length: 17 residues. Trimming cost V 0 bases and J 1 base, with 13 bases left between them. CDR3 sequence (DNA): TGTGCCAGCTCACCACCGGATCGGGGGGCAAGCAATCAGCCCCAGCATTTT. Translated, it gives CASSPPDRGASNQPQHF.

At least ten counts were recorded for this clone. The chain couples TRBV6-1 to TRBJ1-2, with D unclear. V lost 3 bases and J lost 1, with 15 bases in between. CDR3 length: 16 residues. The germline gives CDR1 MNHNS, CDR2 SASEGT. The CDR3 loop reads CASSDLLRASNYGYTF. The CDR3 DNA follows: TGTGCCAGCAGTGATCTGTTGAGGGCAAGTAACTATGGCTACACCTTC.

Turning to this clone: The sample holds other DNA sequences that translate to the same CDR3. The chain links TRBV3-1 (or the pseudogene TRBV3-2) to TRBJ2-7, with a possible D match to TRBD2 (6 bases). V shed 0 bases and J shed 0 bases, with 9 bases lying between them. This CDR3 has 15 residues. Germline V CDR1 and CDR2: LGHDT, YNNKEL (reference sequence). CDR3 nucleotide sequence: TGTGCCAGCAGCCAAGACGCGGGGAGCTCCTACGAGCAGTACTTC. Its protein is CASSQDAGSSYEQYF.

The chain couples TRBV5-4 to TRBJ2-7, with 7 bases matching TRBD1. The CDR3 runs to 15 residues. The germline V gene encodes CDR1 SGHNT and CDR2 YYREEE (reference sequence). V lost 2 bases, J lost 0 bases, and 5 bases stayed unmatched. The CDR3 reads CASSFSGQSSYEQYF. The CDR3 nucleotides read TGTGCCAGCAGCTTTTCGGGACAGTCCTCCTACGAGCAGTACTTC. Full variable domain (missing parts from reference TRBV5-4 and TRBJ2-7): ETGVTQSPTHLIKTRGQQVTLRCSSQSGHNTVSWYQQALGQGPQFIFQYYREEENGRGNFPPRFSGLQFPNYSSELNVNALELDDSALYLCASSFSGQSSYEQYFGPGTRLTVT.

V and J are TRBV5-1 and TRBJ1-1; D may be TRBD1 (5 bases). V was cut by 3 bases and J by 5 bases, with 14 bases left in between. This CDR3 has 14 residues. The germline gives CDR1 SGHRS, CDR2 YFSETQ. This CDR3 is CASSSRPGDTEAFF. In nucleotides, the CDR3 is TGCGCCAGCAGCTCCAGGCCGGGGGATACTGAAGCTTTCTTT.

This rearrangement joins TRBV5-1 to TRBJ2-7; 9 bases are shared with TRBD2. J lost 3 bases, V lost 1 base, and 2 bases had no gene match. CDR3 length equals 14 residues. Germline values: CDR1 SGHRS, CDR2 YFSETQ. The CDR3 region has the DNA TGCGCCAGCAGCTTGCCTAGCGGGGACTACGAGCAGTACTTC. This codes for CASSLPSGDYEQYF.

In its sample, this clone was seen a few times. The V call is TRBV6-6, the J call TRBJ1-3, with 7 bases that match TRBD1. V was clipped by 2 bases and J by 4 bases; unmatched bases: 5. In germline, CDR1 is MNHNY, CDR2 SVGAGI (reference sequence). This CDR3 comprises 15 residues. The DNA for the CDR3 is TGTGCCAGCAGTTACCCACAGGGGAAAGGAAACACCATATATTTT. This gives the protein CASSYPQGKGNTIYF.

The gene calls are TRBV7-2 and TRBJ2-7, with 9 nucleotides matching TRBD1. This CDR3 has 15 residues. The germline CDR1 and CDR2 sequences are SGHTA and FQGNSA. J was trimmed by 5 bases and V by 5 bases; bases with no gene match: 10. CDR3 nucleotides: TGTGCCAGCAGCGACCCCGGGACAGGGAGGGACGAGCAGTACTTC. Translating gives CASSDPGTGRDEQYF. The whole variable domain, filled in from reference TRBV7-2 and TRBJ2-7, reads GAGVSQSPSNKVTEKGKDVELRCDPISGHTALYWYRQSLGQGLEFLIYFQGNSAPDKSGLPSDRFSAERTGGSVSTLTIQRTQQEDSAVYLCASSDPGTGRDEQYFGPGTRLTVT.

The V and J genes are TRBV12-3 or TRBV12-4 and TRBJ1-2; 7 bases map to TRBD1. The CDR3 length is 12 residues. V gave up 7 bases and J gave up 8 bases; unmatched junction bases: 7. In DNA, the CDR3 is TGTGCCAGCAATAGACAGGGCCTAGGCTACACCTTC. Its translation: CASNRQGLGYTF.

CDR3 residues: CASSERRAAADEQYF. The CDR3 region has the DNA TGTGCCAGCAGTGAGCGGAGGGCAGCCGCGGACGAGCAGTACTTC. The J gene is TRBJ2-7, the V gene TRBV2; D may be TRBD2 (6 bases). Germline V gene data show CDR1 as SNHLY and CDR2 as FYNNEI. Deletions cut 3 bases from V and 5 bases from J, with 17 bases between. This CDR3 contains 15 residues.

This chain joins TRBV19 and TRBJ1-4; D is unclear. V lost 8 bases and J 5 bases, leaving 9 bases between the germline ends. CDR3 length equals 12 residues. Germline V gene data show CDR1 as LNHDA and CDR2 as SQIVND (reference sequence). The CDR3 loop is CASQAGNEKLFF. In DNA form, the CDR3 reads TGTGCCAGTCAGGCGGGGAATGAAAAACTGTTTTTT.

The chain links TRBV13 to TRBJ2-3; D may be TRBD1 (5 bases). Trimming stripped 5 bases from V and 4 bases from J, with 13 bases between. Germline CDR1 reads PRHDT; CDR2 reads FYEKMQ (reference sequence). This CDR3 spans 14 amino acids. The CDR3 here is CASSAKIGADTQYF. CDR3 in DNA: TGTGCCAGCAGCGCCAAAATAGGGGCAGATACGCAGTATTTT.

The V gene is TRBV5-8, the J gene TRBJ1-3; possibly TRBD1 for D (6 bases). From germline, CDR1 is SGHTS and CDR2 YDEGEE. The CDR3 runs to 14 residues. Trimming stripped 2 bases from V and 5 bases from J, with 11 bases between. The CDR3 spells CASSFRTARNTIYF. The CDR3 region has the DNA TGTGCCAGCAGCTTCAGGACAGCAAGAAACACCATATATTTT.

The genes are TRBV28 and TRBJ2-1, with 7 bases identical to TRBD1. Per the germline V gene, CDR1 is MDHEN and CDR2 is SYDVKM. This CDR3 has 14 amino acids. V was pared by 3 bases and J by 5 bases, with 4 bases of the junction left unmatched. The CDR3 loop is CASSLTGWNNEQFF. CDR3 DNA: TGTGCCAGCAGTTTGACAGGGTGGAACAATGAGCAGTTCTTC.

The rearrangement joins TRBV2 to TRBJ2-5; D gene unclear. Germline V gene data show CDR1 as SNHLY and CDR2 as FYNNEI. V lost 3 bases, J lost 0 bases, and 8 bases lay in between. This CDR3 region has 14 residues. The CDR3 DNA sequence: TGTGCCAGCAGTGATGCGCTGTACCAAGAGACCCAGTACTTC. It encodes CASSDALYQETQYF.

The chain combines TRBV12-3 or TRBV12-4 with TRBJ2-3; D remains unclear. Trimming removed 3 bases at V and 4 bases at J, with 8 bases between. The CDR3 length is 13 residues. CDR3 region: CASSFQGADTQYF. Written as DNA, the CDR3 is TGTGCCAGCAGTTTCCAAGGAGCAGATACGCAGTATTTT.

The rearrangement links TRBV9 to TRBJ1-2; no reliable D call. This CDR3 comprises 17 residues. From germline, CDR1 is SGDLS and CDR2 YYNGEE. V lost 4 bases, J lost 0 bases, and 19 bases lay in between. The CDR3 loop is CASSPLGGRFANYGYTF. In DNA, the CDR3 is TGTGCCAGCAGCCCGTTGGGAGGAAGGTTTGCTAACTATGGCTACACCTTC.

The gene calls are TRBV24-1 and TRBJ2-5; TRBD2 might be the D (5 bases). Trimming stripped 0 bases from V and 4 bases from J, with 8 bases between. This CDR3 spans 14 amino acids. Germline-derived CDR1 and CDR2 are KGHDR and SFDVKD. CDR3 DNA sequence: TGTGCCACCAGTGATTTGTGGGAGAGAGAGACCCAGTACTTC. As protein: CATSDLWERETQYF.

The chain couples TRBV5-1 to TRBJ2-7; 9 nucleotides agree with TRBD1. CDR1 and CDR2 from the germline V gene are SGHRS and YFSETQ. With 3 bases clipped from V and 5 bases from J, the junction kept 9 bases outside the gene matches. The CDR3 loop spans 15 amino acids. The CDR3 loop reads CASSSPGQGWNEQYF. Written as DNA, the CDR3 is TGCGCCAGCAGCTCCCCAGGACAGGGGTGGAACGAGCAGTACTTC.